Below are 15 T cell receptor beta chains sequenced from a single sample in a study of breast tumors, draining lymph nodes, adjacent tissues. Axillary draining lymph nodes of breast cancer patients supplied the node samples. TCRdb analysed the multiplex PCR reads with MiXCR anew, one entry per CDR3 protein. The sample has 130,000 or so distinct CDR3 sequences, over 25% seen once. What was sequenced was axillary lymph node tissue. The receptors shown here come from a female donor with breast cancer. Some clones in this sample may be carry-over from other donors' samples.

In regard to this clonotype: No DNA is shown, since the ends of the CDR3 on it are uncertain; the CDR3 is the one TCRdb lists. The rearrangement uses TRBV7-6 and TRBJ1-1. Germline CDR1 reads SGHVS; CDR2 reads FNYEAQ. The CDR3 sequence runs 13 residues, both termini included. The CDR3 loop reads CASSFGSGTEAFF.

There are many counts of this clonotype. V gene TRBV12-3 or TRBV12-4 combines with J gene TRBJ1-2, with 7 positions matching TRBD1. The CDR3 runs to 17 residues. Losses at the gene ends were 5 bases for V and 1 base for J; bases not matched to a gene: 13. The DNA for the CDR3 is TGTGCCAGCAGTAGTGGTATCGGGACAGCAAATAACTATGGCTACACCTTC. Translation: CASSSGIGTANNYGYTF.

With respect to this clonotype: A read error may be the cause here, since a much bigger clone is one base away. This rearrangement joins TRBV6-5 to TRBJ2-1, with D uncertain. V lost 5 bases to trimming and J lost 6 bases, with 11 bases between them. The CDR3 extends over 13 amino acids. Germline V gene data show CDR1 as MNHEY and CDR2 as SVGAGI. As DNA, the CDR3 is TGTGCCAGCAGTCACCTGACATCCAATGAGCAGTTCTTC. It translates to CASSHLTSNEQFF.

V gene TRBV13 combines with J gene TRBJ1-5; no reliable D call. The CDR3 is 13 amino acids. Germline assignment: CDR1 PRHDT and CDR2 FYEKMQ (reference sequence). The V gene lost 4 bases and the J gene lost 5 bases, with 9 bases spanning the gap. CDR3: CASSSPADQPQHF. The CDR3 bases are TGTGCCAGCAGCTCGCCAGCCGATCAGCCCCAGCATTTT.

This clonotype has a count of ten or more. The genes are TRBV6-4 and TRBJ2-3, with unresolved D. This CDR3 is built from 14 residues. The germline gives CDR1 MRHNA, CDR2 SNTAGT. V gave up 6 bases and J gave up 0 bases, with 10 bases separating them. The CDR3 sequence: CASSPGLSTDTQYF. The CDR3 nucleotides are TGTGCCAGCAGCCCGGGCCTGAGCACAGATACGCAGTATTTT.

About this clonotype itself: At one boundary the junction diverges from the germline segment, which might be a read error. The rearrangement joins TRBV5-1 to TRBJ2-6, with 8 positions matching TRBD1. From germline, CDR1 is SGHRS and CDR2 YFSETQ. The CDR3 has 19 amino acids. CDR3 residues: CASSFGSGTGISGASVLTF. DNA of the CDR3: TGCGCCAGCAGCTTTGGATCCGGGACAGGCATCTCTGGGGCCAGCGTCCTGACTTTC.

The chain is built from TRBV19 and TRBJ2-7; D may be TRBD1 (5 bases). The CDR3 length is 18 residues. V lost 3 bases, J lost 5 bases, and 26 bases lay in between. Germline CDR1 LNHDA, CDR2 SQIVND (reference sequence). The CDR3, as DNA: TGTGCCAGTAGTATCGGGCTGAAGTGGACAAGGGGTTTCCACGAGCAGTACTTC. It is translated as CASSIGLKWTRGFHEQYF. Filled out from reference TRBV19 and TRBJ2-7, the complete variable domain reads DGGITQSPKYLFRKEGQNVTLSCEQNLNHDAMYWYRQDPGQGLRLIYYSQIVNDFQKGDIAEGYSVSREKKESFPLTVTSAQKNPTAFYLCASSIGLKWTRGFHEQYFGPGTRLTVT.

The DNA of the CDR3 is TGCAGCGTTAAGACTAGCGGTTACAATGAGCAGTTCTTC. Residues: CSVKTSGYNEQFF. The chain links TRBV29-1 to TRBJ2-1, with 9 bases matching TRBD2. Germline V gene data show CDR1 as SQVTM and CDR2 as ANQGSEA. The CDR3 length is 13 residues. V shed 5 bases, J shed 4 bases, and the junction held 3 bases outside the gene matches.

The CDR3: CASSQDRLNYGYTF. The DNA for the CDR3 is TGCGCCAGCAGCCAGGACAGGTTAAACTATGGCTACACCTTC. This chain joins TRBV4-1 and TRBJ1-2; 7 bases align to TRBD1. CDR3 length equals 14 residues. Germline CDR1 and CDR2: MGHRA and YSYEKL. V shed 3 bases and J 2 bases; nucleotides not matched to a gene: 3.

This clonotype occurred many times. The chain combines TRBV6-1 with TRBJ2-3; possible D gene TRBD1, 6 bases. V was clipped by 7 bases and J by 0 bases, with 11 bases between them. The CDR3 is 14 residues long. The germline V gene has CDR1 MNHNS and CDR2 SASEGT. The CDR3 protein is CASTGQPSTDTQYF. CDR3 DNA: TGTGCCAGCACCGGACAGCCTAGCACAGATACGCAGTATTTT.

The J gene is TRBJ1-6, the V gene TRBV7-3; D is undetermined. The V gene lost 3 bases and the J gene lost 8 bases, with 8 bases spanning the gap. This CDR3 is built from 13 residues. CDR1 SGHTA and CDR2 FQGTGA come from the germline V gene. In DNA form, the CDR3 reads TGTGCCAGCAGCTTTAGCCGGGATTCACCCCTCCACTTT. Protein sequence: CASSFSRDSPLHF.

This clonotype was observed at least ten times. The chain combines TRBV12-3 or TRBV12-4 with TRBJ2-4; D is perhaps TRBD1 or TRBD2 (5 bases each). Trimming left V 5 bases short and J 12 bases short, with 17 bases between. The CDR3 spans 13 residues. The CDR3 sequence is CASSAGTALGQYF. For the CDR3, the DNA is TGTGCCAGCAGTGCCGGGACCGCCCTTGGTCAGTACTTC.

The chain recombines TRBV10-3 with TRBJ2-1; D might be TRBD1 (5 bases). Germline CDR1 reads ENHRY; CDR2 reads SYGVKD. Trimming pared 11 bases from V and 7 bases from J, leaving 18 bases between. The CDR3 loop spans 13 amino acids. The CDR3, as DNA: TGTGCCGCCATCAATCAGGGTAGTAATGAGCAGTTCTTC. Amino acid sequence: CAAINQGSNEQFF.

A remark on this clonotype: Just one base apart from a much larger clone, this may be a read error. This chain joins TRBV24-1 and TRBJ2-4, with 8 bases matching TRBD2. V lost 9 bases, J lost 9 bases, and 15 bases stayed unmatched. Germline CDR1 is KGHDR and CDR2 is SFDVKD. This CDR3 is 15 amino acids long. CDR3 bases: TGTGCCACCTCTTGGTCTCGGGGACTAGAAAGCATTCAGTACTTC. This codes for CATSWSRGLESIQYF.

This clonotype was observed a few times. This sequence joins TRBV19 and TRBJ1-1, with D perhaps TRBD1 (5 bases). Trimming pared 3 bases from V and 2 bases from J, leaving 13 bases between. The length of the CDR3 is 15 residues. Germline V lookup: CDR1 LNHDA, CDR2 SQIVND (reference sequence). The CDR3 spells CASSMAGRGNTEAFF. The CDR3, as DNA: TGTGCCAGTAGTATGGCAGGGAGAGGAAACACTGAAGCTTTCTTT.